What follows describes a single T cell receptor beta chain. The antigen is undetermined. The data were taken from a study of vaccination and CD4 T cells after COVID-19. Study at large: Cultures that served as controls received a CEFX pool, an HIV-1 Nef pool, or no peptide.

Time point specified: late sampling 161 to 241 days after vaccination in a few convalescent patients. The treatment here: approximately 9-day PBMC culture with coronavirus spike peptide pools or control peptides (ViraFEST assay). The Oncomine TCR Beta short-read assay was applied to DNA of cultured CD4+ T cells. In this case, cultured CD4+ T cells provided the extracted genomic DNA. TCRdb re-derived calls from the PCR reads in MiXCR, one entry per CDR3 protein. The data show fewer than 25,000 distinct CDR3 sequences, with less than 40% seen just once and less than 4% held by the top ten. The specimen comprised CD4+ T cells from blood, cultured in vitro, sampled about 7 months after SARS-CoV-2 vaccination. The sequence was obtained from a human donor who had recovered from COVID-19.

CDR3 protein: CSDGQPRMNTEAFF. DNA for the CDR3: TGCAGTGACGGACAGCCAAGGATGAACACTGAAGCTTTCTTT. The V call is TRBV20-1, the J call TRBJ1-1; possibly TRBD1 for D (6 bases). The CDR3 extends over 14 amino acids. The germline V gene has CDR1 DFQATT and CDR2 SNEGSKA (reference sequence). Trimming removed 7 bases at V and 0 bases at J, with 15 bases between.